This T cell receptor beta chain was retrieved from a study of blood T cells in healthy people across ages (dated by TCRdb to the mid-2010s). Context from the whole study: In model experiments, roughly one uniquely barcoded TCR beta cDNA molecule per two T cells was captured by template switching. The study measured age-related changes in TCR beta repertoire diversity using deep sequencing normalized with unique cDNA molecular identifiers. Four age groups were formed from the donors: young (average about 16 years), middle-aged (more than 35), aged (under 70) and long-lived (about 75). To avoid experimental bias, donors of different ages were distributed randomly across sequencing lanes. For two donors (one aged 18 to 30 and one aged 80 or older), the study analyzed two additional independent replicas of 1 million unique cDNA reads from the same blood draw. What the work shows at the level of the full study, not this receptor alone: Estimates of total diversity from one million sequenced T cells were regarded as lower bounds and underestimates. Observed TCR beta diversity per million T cells fell roughly linearly with age, and a significant reduction was already apparent by age about 43. There was a strong correlation between observed TCR beta diversity and the percentage of naive T cells measured by flow cytometry. Compared with the aged group, the long-lived group had more naive CD4+ T cells, fewer expanded clones and increased TCR diversity, a pattern suggesting age selection. Because profiling used bulk unsorted PBMCs, naive and antigen-experienced compartments could not be compared conclusively. The CMV infection status of donors was not known, potentially confounding age-related changes in expanded clonotypes.

As concerns this clonotype: Its specific antigen is unknown. A read error may be the cause here, since a much bigger clone is one base away.

The CDR3 measures 14 amino acids from cysteine to phenylalanine. Left in the record is the CDR3 DNA by itself, 42 bases read in frame from the first base. Based on the germline V gene, the CDR1 and CDR2 sequences are SQVTM and ANQGSEA. To prepare the library, 5' RACE was applied. TCRdb lists the instrument as Illumina HiSeq 2500. A second 7 to 11 cycle PCR used a sample-barcoded 5' primer and a J-beta primer mix. Each TCR beta cDNA molecule received a unique molecular identifier from a template-switch 5' adaptor carrying 12 random nucleotides. Each sample yielded at least 2.5 million CDR3-containing paired-end reads. The Mint cDNA synthesis kit, primed by a TRBC-specific oligonucleotide, was used to synthesize first-strand cDNA from all RNA. Following uracil-DNA glycosylase treatment, all cDNA underwent a first 18-cycle PCR with the universal primers M1SS and BC2_uni_R. Regarding the original processing steps: Each sample was normalized by randomly selecting 1 million high-quality reads, each carrying a distinct molecular identifier. Instead of being binned into consensus sequences, reads with shared molecular identifiers were discarded. MiTCR, with a Q25 quality threshold and the strictest error-elimination algorithm, was used for CDR3 identification, clonotype clustering and error correction. A nonparametric unseen species model using Euler transformation provided a lower-bound estimate of total TCR beta diversity. TCRdb took the public reads, trimmed them with fastp at Q25, ran MiXCR for clone calling and kept in-frame beta chains. Under each unique CDR3 protein, matching rows form one entry showing the most common genes and DNA. TCRdb, not the authors, supplied the V and J calls. In this sample the table shows approximately 820,000 distinct CDR3 sequences, approximately 44% of which occur a single time. The ten largest clones add up to about a fifth of the sample.

The approximately 39 donors, aged roughly 6 to 90 years, were systemically healthy Caucasian individuals from Russia. Each donor gave ten milliliters of peripheral blood, drawn into EDTA-treated Vacutainer tubes. Ficoll-Paque density-gradient centrifugation was used to isolate PBMCs, with at least 6.5 million obtained per sample. Trizol reagent was used to extract total RNA from PBMCs, with at least 6 micrograms per sample. For every donor, flow cytometry on a PBMC aliquot measured the percentage of naive CD45RAhigh/CD27high T cells. The TCR originated in a man aged 55 to 69 in good health. The receptor chain draws on TRBV29-1 and TRBJ2-1; the D gene assignment is ambiguous. The DNA matches TRBJ2-7 better at its end, which makes the J call doubtful. Sequencing input: blood. The CDR3: CSVGAVANYNEQYF. DNA sequence: TGCAGCGTTGGCGCAGTCGCTAACTACAATGAGCAGTACTTC.